Presented here are 15 T cell receptor beta chains from one specimen sequenced in a study of early T cells in non-severe SARS-CoV-2 infection. TCRdb used MiXCR to reprocess the 5' RACE reads, holding one entry per CDR3 protein. The sample carries some 49,000 distinct CDR3 sequences, roughly 10% recorded once. The sample was whole blood. These receptors were taken from an adult who was a healthcare worker with PCR-confirmed SARS-CoV-2 infection or an uninfected control (not recorded which).

This clonotype was picked up a small number of times. This rearrangement joins TRBV29-1 to TRBJ2-2; possible D gene TRBD2, 6 bases. V gave up 2 bases and J gave up 4 bases, with 11 bases separating them. CDR3 length: 14 amino acids. Germline loops: CDR1 SQVTM, CDR2 ANQGSEA. Here the CDR3 DNA reads TGCAGCGTTGAATCCGGGACTTTCACCGGGGAGCTGTTTTTT. This gives the protein CSVESGTFTGELFF.

In this sample, this clonotype turned up many times. V gene TRBV20-1 combines with J gene TRBJ1-1; D is uncertain. Trimming took off 6 bases at V and 7 bases at J, with 9 bases between the two ends. The germline CDR1 and CDR2 sequences are DFQATT and SNEGSKA (reference sequence). The CDR3 has 10 amino acids. The DNA of the CDR3 is TGCAGTGCCTCCGACGGTGAAGCTTTCTTT. This translates into CSASDGEAFF.

The chain joins TRBV6-6 to TRBJ1-4; D unclear. Trimming pared 8 bases from V and 7 bases from J, leaving 14 bases between. This CDR3 comprises 13 residues. Germline V gene data show CDR1 as MNHNY and CDR2 as SVGAGI (reference sequence). In DNA form, the CDR3 reads TGTGCCAGCCGTGTCCCGGCAGGTGAAAAACTGTTTTTT. This gives the protein CASRVPAGEKLFF.

This clonotype was picked up many times. V and J are TRBV28 and TRBJ2-6, with D hard to call. The CDR3 length is 14 residues. Germline V gives CDR1 MDHEN, CDR2 SYDVKM. Trimming left V 6 bases short and J 2 bases short, with 8 bases between. In DNA form, the CDR3 reads TGTGCCAGCAGCCTTAGTGCTGGGGCCAACGTCCTGACTTTC. As protein: CASSLSAGANVLTF.

The genes are TRBV5-6 and TRBJ1-5; 8 bases are a match to TRBD1. Germline CDR1 is SGHDT and CDR2 is YYEEEE. With V trimmed by 6 bases and J by 0 bases, 11 bases remained unmatched. The CDR3 has 17 residues. The CDR3 loop reads CASTTYGTGISNQPQHF. DNA for the CDR3: TGTGCCAGCACCACATATGGGACAGGAATTAGCAATCAGCCCCAGCATTTT.

This rearrangement joins TRBV7-2 to TRBJ2-1, with D maybe TRBD2 (6 bases). The germline CDR1 and CDR2 sequences are SGHTA and FQGNSA. V dropped 5 bases and J dropped 7 bases, with 21 bases sitting between them. The CDR3 is made up of 16 amino acids. CDR3 in amino acids: CASSPYLTDYRNEQFF. The CDR3 coding sequence is TGTGCCAGCAGCCCCTACCTTACGGACTACCGGAATGAGCAGTTCTTC.

This clonotype was seen at least ten times. This chain's CDR3 is CASSFAGQATGELFF. DNA for the CDR3: TGCGCCAGCAGCTTCGCCGGGCAAGCCACCGGGGAGCTGTTTTTT. The rearrangement joins TRBV5-1 to TRBJ2-2, with unresolved D. V was trimmed by 2 bases and J by 4 bases, leaving 12 bases between them. This CDR3 comprises 15 residues. Germline V CDR1 and CDR2: SGHRS, YFSETQ. The full variable domain, rest sourced from reference TRBV5-1 and TRBJ2-2, is KAGVTQTPRYLIKTRGQQVTLSCSPISGHRSVSWYQQTPGQGLQFLFEYFSETQRNKGNFPGRFSGRQFSNSRSEMNVSTLELGDSALYLCASSFAGQATGELFFGEGSRLTVL.

Note on this clonotype: Mismatch with germline at one junction end may stem from a read error. The chain recombines TRBV6-5 with TRBJ2-2; 11 bases map to TRBD2. The CDR3 is made up of 16 amino acids. Germline values: CDR1 MNHEY, CDR2 SVGAGI. CDR3 loop: CASSPALAGGPWEPFF. The CDR3 bases are TGTGCCAGCAGCCCGGCTTTAGCGGGAGGGCCCTGGGAGCCGTTTTTT.

The rearrangement links TRBV27 to TRBJ2-7; the match to TRBD2 covers 7 bases. This CDR3 has 14 amino acids. Losses at the gene ends were 3 bases for V and 4 bases for J; bases not matched to a gene: 6. Germline CDR1 reads MNHEY; CDR2 reads SMNVEV (reference sequence). This chain's CDR3 is CASSFQRDYYEQYF. In nucleotides, the CDR3 is TGTGCCAGCAGTTTCCAGCGGGATTATTACGAGCAGTACTTC.

This clonotype was counted ten times or more. The chain joins TRBV30 to TRBJ1-3; D is undetermined. V was cut by 0 bases and J by 4 bases, with 13 bases left in between. Germline CDR1 reads GTSNPN; CDR2 reads SVGIG (reference sequence). The CDR3 spans 15 residues. CDR3 in DNA: TGTGCCTGGAGTGTTGGTGCATTACTCGGAAACACCATATATTTT. It codes for CAWSVGALLGNTIYF.

In this sample, this clonotype turned up many times. This chain uses TRBV5-1 with TRBJ1-6, with unresolved D. V was clipped by 3 bases and J by 7 bases, with 8 bases between them. The V gene's germline CDR1 is SGHRS and CDR2 YFSETQ. This CDR3 spans 13 amino acids. The CDR3 DNA follows: TGCGCCAGCAGCTATGAAACCAATTCACCCCTCCACTTT. Translation: CASSYETNSPLHF. The whole variable domain, filled in from reference TRBV5-1 and TRBJ1-6, reads KAGVTQTPRYLIKTRGQQVTLSCSPISGHRSVSWYQQTPGQGLQFLFEYFSETQRNKGNFPGRFSGRQFSNSRSEMNVSTLELGDSALYLCASSYETNSPLHFGNGTRLTVT.

This clonotype was observed at least ten times. V usage is TRBV6-5 and J usage is TRBJ1-1; perhaps TRBD1 as D (5 bases). CDR1 MNHEY and CDR2 SVGAGI come from the germline V gene. The V end was cut by 0 bases, the J end by 4 bases, with 12 bases between. This CDR3 is built from 15 residues. The CDR3, as DNA: TGTGCCAGCAGTTACTCGAATGAGGGGTCCACTGAAGCTTTCTTT. This encodes CASSYSNEGSTEAFF.

V is TRBV10-1 and J is TRBJ1-5; D is unresolved. Germline V lookup: CDR1 WNHNN, CDR2 SYGVQD (reference sequence). Trimming removed 2 bases at V and 2 bases at J, with 1 base between. The CDR3 has 12 amino acids. The CDR3 is CASSEGNQPQHF. CDR3 DNA: TGCGCCAGCAGTGAGGGCAATCAGCCCCAGCATTTT.

At least ten counts were recorded for this clonotype. This chain links TRBV20-1 with TRBJ2-7; 9 bases are shared with TRBD2. Germline CDR1 is DFQATT and CDR2 is SNEGSKA (reference sequence). Trimming cost V 7 bases and J 2 bases; bases outside gene matches: 9. CDR3 length: 14 residues. This chain's CDR3 is CSGVGGRAPYEQYF. CDR3 DNA: TGCAGTGGGGTAGGCGGGAGGGCCCCCTACGAGCAGTACTTC.

This clonotype was found a few times. The chain uses TRBV28 and TRBJ2-5, with D uncertain. The CDR3 loop spans 14 amino acids. Trimming took off 4 bases at V and 2 bases at J, with 11 bases between the two ends. The germline V gene has CDR1 MDHEN and CDR2 SYDVKM. CDR3 bases: TGTGCCAGCAGTTCCCAGAAGGTACAAGAGACCCAGTACTTC. This translates into CASSSQKVQETQYF. The complete variable domain, with remaining parts taken from reference TRBV28 and TRBJ2-5, reads DVKVTQSSRYLVKRTGEKVFLECVQDMDHENMFWYRQDPGLGLRLIYFSYDVKMKEKGDIPEGYSVSREKKERFSLILESASTNQTSMYLCASSSQKVQETQYFGPGTRLLVL.